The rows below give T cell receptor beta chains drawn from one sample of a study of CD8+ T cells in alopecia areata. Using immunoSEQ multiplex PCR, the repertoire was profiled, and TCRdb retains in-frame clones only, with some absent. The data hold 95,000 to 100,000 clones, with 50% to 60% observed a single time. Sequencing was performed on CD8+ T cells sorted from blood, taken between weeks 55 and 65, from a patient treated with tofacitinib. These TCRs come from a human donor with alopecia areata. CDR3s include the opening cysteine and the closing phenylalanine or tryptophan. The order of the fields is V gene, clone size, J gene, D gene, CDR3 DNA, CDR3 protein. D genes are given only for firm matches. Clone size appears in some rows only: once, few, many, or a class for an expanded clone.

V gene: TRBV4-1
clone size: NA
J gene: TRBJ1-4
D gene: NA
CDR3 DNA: TGCGCCAGCAGCCTATACAGGGACGAAAAACTGTTTTTT
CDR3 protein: CASSLYRDEKLFF

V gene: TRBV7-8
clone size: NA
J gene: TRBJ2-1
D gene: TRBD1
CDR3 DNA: TGTGCCAGCAGGCCTAGAGGGTTCCGGGACAGCTCCCCCCTGGGCTACAATGAGCAGTTCTTC
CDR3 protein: CASRPRGFRDSSPLGYNEQFF

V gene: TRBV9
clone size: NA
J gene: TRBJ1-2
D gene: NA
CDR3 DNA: TGTGCCAGCAGCGTAGCAGGGGCGCGAGATGGAGGCTATGGCTACACCTTC
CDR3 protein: CASSVAGARDGGYGYTF

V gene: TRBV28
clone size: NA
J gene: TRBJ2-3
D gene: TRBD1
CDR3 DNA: TGTGCCAGCAGCTTCGACAGGGTAATTCTCGATACGCAGTATTTT
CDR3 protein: CASSFDRVILDTQYF

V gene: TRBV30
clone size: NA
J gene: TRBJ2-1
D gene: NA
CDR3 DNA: TGTGCCTGGGCTCGCCATGAGCAGTTCTTC
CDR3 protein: CAWARHEQFF

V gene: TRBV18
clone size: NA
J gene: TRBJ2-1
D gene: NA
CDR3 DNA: TGTGCCAGCTCACCAGATTATGAGCAGTTCTTC
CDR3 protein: CASSPDYEQFF

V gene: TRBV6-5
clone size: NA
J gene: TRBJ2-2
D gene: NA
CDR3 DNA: TGTGCCAGCTTCGGCGGGGCCTTGAGCACCGGGGAGCTGTTTTTT
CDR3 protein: CASFGGALSTGELFF

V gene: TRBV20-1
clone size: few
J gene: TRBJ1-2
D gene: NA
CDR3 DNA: TGCAGTGCTCCCTATGGCTACACCTTC
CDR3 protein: CSAPYGYTF

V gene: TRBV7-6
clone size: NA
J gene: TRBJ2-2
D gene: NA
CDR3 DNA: TGTGCCAGCAGCTCGGAGAAAACAGCGAACACCGGGGAGCTGTTTTTT
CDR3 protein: CASSSEKTANTGELFF

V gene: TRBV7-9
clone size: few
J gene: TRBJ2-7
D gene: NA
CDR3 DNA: TGTGCCAGCAGCCCTGCGGGGCGCGGCGAGCAGTACTTC
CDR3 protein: CASSPAGRGEQYF

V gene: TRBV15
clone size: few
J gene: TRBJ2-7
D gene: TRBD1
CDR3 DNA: TGTGCCACCAGCAGTCCCGTCATCCGACAGGGGTCCTACGAGCAGTACTTC
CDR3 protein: CATSSPVIRQGSYEQYF

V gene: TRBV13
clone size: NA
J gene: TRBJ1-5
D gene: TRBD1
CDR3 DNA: TGTGCCAGCAGCTTAGGCAGGGGGGCTAGTAGCAATCAGCCCCAGCATTTT
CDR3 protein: CASSLGRGASSNQPQHF

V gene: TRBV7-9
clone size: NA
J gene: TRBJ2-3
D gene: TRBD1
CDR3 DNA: TGTGCCAGCAGCTCTCCTGGGGGACAGGCCCACAAATTGACAGATACGCAGTATTTT
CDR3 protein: CASSSPGGQAHKLTDTQYF

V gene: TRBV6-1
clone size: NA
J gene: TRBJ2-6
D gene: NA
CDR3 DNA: TGTGCCAGCAGTGGGGGATCTGGGGCCAACGTCCTGACTTTC
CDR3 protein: CASSGGSGANVLTF

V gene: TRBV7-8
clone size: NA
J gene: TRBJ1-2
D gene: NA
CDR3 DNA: TGTGCCAGCAGCTTAGGAGGGAATGGCTACACCTTC
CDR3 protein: CASSLGGNGYTF

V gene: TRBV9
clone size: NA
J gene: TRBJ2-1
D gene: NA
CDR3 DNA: TGTGCCAGCAGGCCCCAGGGGGGAGGCTACAATGAGCAGTTCTTC
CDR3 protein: CASRPQGGGYNEQFF

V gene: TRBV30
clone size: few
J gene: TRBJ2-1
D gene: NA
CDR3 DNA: TGTGCCTGGAGTGTAGAAGGGGCGCGGGTAGGGGATGAGCAGTTCTTC
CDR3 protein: CAWSVEGARVGDEQFF

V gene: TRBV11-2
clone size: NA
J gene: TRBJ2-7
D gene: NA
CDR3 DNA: TGTGCCAGCAGCGGGGCCTCAACCTACGAGCAGTACTTC
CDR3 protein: CASSGASTYEQYF

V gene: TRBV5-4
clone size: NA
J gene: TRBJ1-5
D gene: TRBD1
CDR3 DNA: TGTGCCAGCAGCTTTCAGGGGGCGCCGGGTCAGCCCCAGCATTTT
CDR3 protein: CASSFQGAPGQPQHF

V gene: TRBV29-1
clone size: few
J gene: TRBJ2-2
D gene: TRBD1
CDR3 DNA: TGCAGCGTCGGGACAGGGAACACCGGGGAGCTGTTTTTT
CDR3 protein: CSVGTGNTGELFF

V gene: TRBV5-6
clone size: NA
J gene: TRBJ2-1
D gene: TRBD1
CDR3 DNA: TGTGCCAGCAGCCTGACAGGGGCTGACAATGAGCAGTTCTTC
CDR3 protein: CASSLTGADNEQFF

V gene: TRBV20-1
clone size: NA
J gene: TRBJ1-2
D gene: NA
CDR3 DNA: TGCAGTGCTGTGGATAACTATGGCTACACCTTC
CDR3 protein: CSAVDNYGYTF

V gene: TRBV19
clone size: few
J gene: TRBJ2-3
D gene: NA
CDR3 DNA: TGTGCCAGTAGTTCAGCAACCCTAGTGTGGGATACGCAGTATTTT
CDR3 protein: CASSSATLVWDTQYF

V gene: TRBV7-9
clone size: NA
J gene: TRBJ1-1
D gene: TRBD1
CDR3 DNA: TGTGCCAGCGGTAAGGGGGCTCAAGCTTTCTTT
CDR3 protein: CASGKGAQAFF

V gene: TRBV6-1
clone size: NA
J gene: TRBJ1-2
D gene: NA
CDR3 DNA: TGTGCCAGCAGTGGTTTGGGTCGTAATGGCTACACCTTC
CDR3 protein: CASSGLGRNGYTF

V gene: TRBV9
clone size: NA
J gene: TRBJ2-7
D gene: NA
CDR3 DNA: TGTGCCAGCAGCTTACGTCGGGGTGAGCAGTACTTC
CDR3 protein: CASSLRRGEQYF

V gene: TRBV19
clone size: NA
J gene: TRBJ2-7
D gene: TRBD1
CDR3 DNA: TGTGCCAGTAGTACCTCGACAGGGCGGTCCTACGAGCAGTACTTC
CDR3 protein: CASSTSTGRSYEQYF

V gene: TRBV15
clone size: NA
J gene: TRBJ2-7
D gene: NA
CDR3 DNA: TGTGCCACCGGCGCTATACACGGTCGGGAGCAGTACTTC
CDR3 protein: CATGAIHGREQYF

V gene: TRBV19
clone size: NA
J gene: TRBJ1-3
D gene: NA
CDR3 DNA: TGTGCCAGTAGCCCCGGAAACACCATATATTTT
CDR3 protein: CASSPGNTIYF

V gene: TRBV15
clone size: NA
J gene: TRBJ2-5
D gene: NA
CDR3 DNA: TGTGCCACCAGCAGGAGGGAGACCCAGTACTTC
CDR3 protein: CATSRRETQYF

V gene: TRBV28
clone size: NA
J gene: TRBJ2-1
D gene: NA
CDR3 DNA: TGTGCCAGCAGTTTAGGTGGGGATAGTGAGCAGTTCTTC
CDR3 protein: CASSLGGDSEQFF

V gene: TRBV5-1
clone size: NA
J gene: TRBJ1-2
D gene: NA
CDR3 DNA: TGCGCCAGCAGCTTGGCTGGACAGAACTATGGCTACACCTTC
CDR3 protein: CASSLAGQNYGYTF

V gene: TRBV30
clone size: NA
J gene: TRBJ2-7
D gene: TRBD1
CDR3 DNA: TGTGCCTGGAGTCGGGGACAGAGCCTCTACGAGCAGTACTTC
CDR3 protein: CAWSRGQSLYEQYF

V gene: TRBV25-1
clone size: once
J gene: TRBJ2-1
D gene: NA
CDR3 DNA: TGTGCCAGCAGTTCACGGTCGTACAATGAGCAGTTCTTC
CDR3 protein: CASSSRSYNEQFF

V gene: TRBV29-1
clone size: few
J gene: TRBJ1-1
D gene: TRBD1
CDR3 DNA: TGCAGCGTTACGGGACAGGGGCGCACTGAAGCTTTCTTT
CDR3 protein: CSVTGQGRTEAFF

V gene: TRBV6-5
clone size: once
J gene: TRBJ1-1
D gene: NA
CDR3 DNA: TGTGCCAGCAGTTACTCTGGCGGAGGAAACACTGAAGCTTTCTTT
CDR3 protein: CASSYSGGGNTEAFF

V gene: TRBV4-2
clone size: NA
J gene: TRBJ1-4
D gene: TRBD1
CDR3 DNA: TGTGCCAGCAGCCTCGACAGGGCGGCGGCTAATGAAAAACTGTTTTTT
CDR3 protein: CASSLDRAAANEKLFF

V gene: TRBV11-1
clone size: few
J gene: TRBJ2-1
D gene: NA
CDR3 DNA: TGTGCCAGCAGCTTAGGGTGGCCAGCCGGCCAGTTCTTC
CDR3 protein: CASSLGWPAGQFF

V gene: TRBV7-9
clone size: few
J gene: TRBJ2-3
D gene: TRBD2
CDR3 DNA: TGTGCCAGCAGCGATCTTAGCGGGGAGGGCACAGATACGCAGTATTTT
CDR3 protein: CASSDLSGEGTDTQYF

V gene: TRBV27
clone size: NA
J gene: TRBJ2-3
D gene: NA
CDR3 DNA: TGTGCCAGCAGTTTAGCAGATACGCAGTATTTT
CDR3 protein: CASSLADTQYF

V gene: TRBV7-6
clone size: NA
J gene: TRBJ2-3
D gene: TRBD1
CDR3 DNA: TGTGCCAGCACAGAAAGACAGGGAGCAGATACGCAGTATTTT
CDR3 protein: CASTERQGADTQYF

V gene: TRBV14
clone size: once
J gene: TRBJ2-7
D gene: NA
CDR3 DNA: TGTGCCAGCAGCCAAGGACGGCATCAGAGCTCCTACGAGCAGTACTTC
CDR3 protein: CASSQGRHQSSYEQYF

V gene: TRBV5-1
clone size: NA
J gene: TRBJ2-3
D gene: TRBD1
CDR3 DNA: TGCGCCAGCAGCTTGAGGGACAGGGGACCAGATACGCAGTATTTT
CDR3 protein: CASSLRDRGPDTQYF

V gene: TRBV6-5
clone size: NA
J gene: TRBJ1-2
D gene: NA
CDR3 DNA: TGTGCCAGCAGTGTAGCCGCTTCTAACTATGGCTACACCTTC
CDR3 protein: CASSVAASNYGYTF

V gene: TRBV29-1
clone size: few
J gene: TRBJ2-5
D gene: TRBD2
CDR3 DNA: TGCAGCGCTTTTCGGGACTACGCGTACCAAGAGACCCAGTACTTC
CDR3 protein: CSAFRDYAYQETQYF

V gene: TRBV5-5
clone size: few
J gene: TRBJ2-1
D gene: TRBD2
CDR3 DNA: TGTGCCAGCAGCACCGGGGGGGCCATCTACAATGAGCAGTTCTTC
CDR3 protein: CASSTGGAIYNEQFF

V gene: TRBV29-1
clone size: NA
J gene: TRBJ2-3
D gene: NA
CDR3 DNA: TGCAGCGTTGAAGGACGGTTTAATACGCAGTATTTT
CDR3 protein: CSVEGRFNTQYF

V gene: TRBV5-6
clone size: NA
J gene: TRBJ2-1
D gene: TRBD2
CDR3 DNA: TGTGCCAGCAGCCGGGGGGTGGATGAGCAGTTCTTC
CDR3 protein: CASSRGVDEQFF